This T cell receptor beta chain was captured in a study of molecular identifiers for immune sequencing clone quantification. Whole-study findings and limits: Clones that had above 20 RNA copies took up over 99% of effector molecules but under 1% in naive cells. Identical barcode-sharing TCR molecules could lead to underestimated sizes for highly expanded clones.

Construction of naive CD8 libraries employed about 18,000 to 1,100,000 sorted cells together with 10%, 30% or 50% RNA. Sorting isolated naive CD8 T cells as CD8+CD4-CCR7+CD45RA+ events. Many counts were recorded for this clonotype. Its cognate antigen is unknown. One entry per CDR3 protein results from TCRdb running MiXCR on the PCR reads. The sample consists of around 470,000 distinct CDR3 sequences, over 20% of them appearing once. CDR1 is SGHVS and CDR2 is FQNEAQ in the germline V gene. The CDR3 consists of 14 residues. Trimming pared 1 base from V and 4 bases from J, leaving 10 bases between. The source material was naive CD8+ T cells from blood, with Jurkat cell RNA spiked in. The subset was: FACS-sorted CD8+CD4-CCR7+CD45RA+ naive T cells. This rearrangement joins TRBV7-8 to TRBJ1-1; D gene uncertain. The origin of this receptor is a human donor in good health. Some libraries in this study had Jurkat cell RNA spiked in. The CDR3 is CASSLGFLSTEAFF. For the CDR3, the DNA is TGTGCCAGCAGCTTAGGATTTCTGAGCACTGAAGCTTTCTTT.